The 17 T cell receptor beta chains below all came from one sample that was sequenced in a study of T cell repertoires in cytomegalovirus infection. In TCRdb, the reads were re-called with MiXCR into one record per CDR3 protein. The sample has some 170,000 distinct CDR3 sequences, roughly a sixth seen once. Source material: CD8+ T cells from PBMCs. Receptors originate from a human donor in good health (CMV status not recorded). Some clones in this sample may be carry-over from other donors' samples.

The V gene is TRBV7-2, the J gene TRBJ1-3, with a tentative D call TRBD1 (6 bases). The V end lost 2 bases, the J end lost 5 bases, and 13 bases lay between the germline ends. Germline lookup yields CDR1 SGHTA and CDR2 FQGNSA. There are 15 residues in the CDR3. CDR3 nucleotides: TGTGCCAGCAGCTTAAATGGGGGGGGCCGAAACACCATATATTTT. It translates to CASSLNGGGRNTIYF.

This chain's CDR3 is CASSPPGTRTEAFF. In DNA form, the CDR3 reads TGTGCCAGCAGTCCCCCGGGGACTAGGACTGAAGCTTTCTTT. This sequence joins TRBV6-5 and TRBJ1-1; D is possibly TRBD1 (5 bases). The CDR3 length is 14 residues. With 5 bases removed from V and 5 bases from J, the gap between germline ends came to 15 bases. The germline V gene has CDR1 MNHEY and CDR2 SVGAGI.

This clonotype has more than one count but fewer than ten. The gene calls are TRBV6-2 or TRBV6-3 and TRBJ2-1; D remains ambiguous. This CDR3 region has 12 residues. From germline, CDR1 is MNHEY and CDR2 SVGEGT. V lost 6 bases and J lost 8, with 11 bases in between. The CDR3 nucleotides read TGTGCCAGCAGCGTAACGGTGCATGAGCAGTTCTTC. Its protein product is CASSVTVHEQFF.

This clonotype turned up a few times. This chain joins TRBV27 and TRBJ2-4; TRBD1 agrees at 8 bases. V shed 5 bases, J shed 6 bases, and the junction held 9 bases outside the gene matches. From germline, CDR1 is MNHEY and CDR2 SMNVEV (reference sequence). The CDR3 has 15 amino acids. The CDR3 here is CASSVPGTGRNIQYF. In nucleotides, the CDR3 is TGTGCCAGCAGTGTTCCCGGGACAGGTAGAAACATTCAGTACTTC.

A few counts support this clonotype. The chain joins TRBV7-8 to TRBJ2-5; TRBD2 matches 15 bases. This CDR3 has 19 amino acids. Germline V lookup: CDR1 SGHVS, CDR2 FQNEAQ. After removal of 5 bases from V and 2 bases from J, the junction contained 12 bases not matched to a gene. The CDR3 loop reads CASSLGLAGGQLDQETQYF. CDR3 coding DNA: TGTGCCAGCAGCCTGGGACTAGCGGGGGGCCAATTGGATCAAGAGACCCAGTACTTC.

In its sample, this clonotype was seen a few times. The rearrangement links TRBV2 to TRBJ1-1, with a possible D match to TRBD1 (6 bases). Germline V gives CDR1 SNHLY, CDR2 FYNNEI. Trimming shortened V by 7 bases and J by 5 bases, and 17 bases separated the two germline ends. This CDR3 has 14 residues. The CDR3: CASTKRGRKTEAFF. CDR3 coding DNA: TGTGCCAGCACCAAGAGGGGGAGAAAAACTGAAGCTTTCTTT.

The chain links TRBV25-1 to TRBJ1-4; D unclear. The CDR3 is 11 amino acids. Per the germline V gene, CDR1 is MGHDK and CDR2 is SYGVNS. V was cut by 6 bases and J by 8 bases, with 7 bases left in between. CDR3 amino acids: CASRVSEKLFF. As DNA, the CDR3 is TGTGCCAGCAGGGTCAGCGAAAAACTGTTTTTT. The variable domain in full, with the rest retrieved from reference TRBV25-1 and TRBJ1-4, is EADIYQTPRYLVIGTGKKITLECSQTMGHDKMYWYQQDPGMELHLIHYSYGVNSTEKGDLSSESTVSRIRTEHFPLTLESARPSHTSQYLCASRVSEKLFFGSGTQLSVL.

This clonotype was observed a few times. J is TRBJ2-2 and V is TRBV11-2; D gene unclear. From germline, CDR1 is SGHAT and CDR2 FQNNGV. There are 15 residues in the CDR3. V shed 2 bases and J shed 3 bases, with 10 bases lying between them. CDR3 residues: CASSLIGYDTGELFF. Here the CDR3 DNA reads TGTGCCAGCAGCTTAATTGGGTATGACACCGGGGAGCTGTTTTTT.

This clonotype has a handful of counts. This chain connects TRBV6-2 or TRBV6-3 to TRBJ2-7, with a tentative D call TRBD2 (5 bases). The CDR3 covers 14 residues. V was clipped by 4 bases and J by 3 bases, with 13 bases between them. CDR1 is MNHEY, CDR2 SVGEGT, per germline. For the CDR3, the DNA is TGTGCCAGCAGTTCCCTCACGGGGTTCTACGAGCAGTACTTC. This translates into CASSSLTGFYEQYF.

In this sample, this clonotype turned up a few times. This sequence joins TRBV19 and TRBJ2-7, with D possibly TRBD2 on 6 matching bases. CDR1 and CDR2 from the germline V gene are LNHDA and SQIVND (reference sequence). The CDR3 is 16 residues long. V was trimmed by 3 bases and J by 0 bases, leaving 15 bases between them. The CDR3 coding sequence is TGTGCCAGTAGTATGTTTCCCGGGACTGTCTCCTACGAGCAGTACTTC. It encodes CASSMFPGTVSYEQYF. The full variable domain, rest sourced from reference TRBV19 and TRBJ2-7, is DGGITQSPKYLFRKEGQNVTLSCEQNLNHDAMYWYRQDPGQGLRLIYYSQIVNDFQKGDIAEGYSVSREKKESFPLTVTSAQKNPTAFYLCASSMFPGTVSYEQYFGPGTRLTVT.

The chain links TRBV6-5 to TRBJ1-1; D is uncertain. The CDR3 is made up of 15 amino acids. CDR1 is MNHEY, CDR2 SVGAGI, per germline. Trimming removed 7 bases at V and 0 bases at J, with 15 bases between. This CDR3 is CASNPRAGLNTEAFF. CDR3 in DNA: TGTGCCAGCAACCCTCGGGCAGGACTGAACACTGAAGCTTTCTTT.

This chain uses TRBV11-2 with TRBJ2-1; no definite D call. The CDR3 totals 18 residues. The V end lost 1 base, the J end lost 4 bases, and 20 bases lay between the germline ends. Germline V gene data show CDR1 as SGHAT and CDR2 as FQNNGV. The CDR3 nucleotides read TGTGCCAGCAGCTTAGTTTCGCTAGTTTCATCCCCATACAATGAGCAGTTCTTC. It translates to CASSLVSLVSSPYNEQFF.

The V and J genes are TRBV6-5 and TRBJ1-1; 7 positions agree with TRBD1. Per the germline V gene, CDR1 is MNHEY and CDR2 is SVGAGI. The CDR3 spans 15 residues. The ends lost 2 bases at V and 3 bases at J; junction bases unmatched: 6. CDR3: CASSYDNRGYTEAFF. The DNA of the CDR3 is TGTGCCAGCAGTTACGATAACAGGGGTTACACTGAAGCTTTCTTT.

The chain uses TRBV4-1 and TRBJ1-4; 9 bases fit TRBD1. The germline gives CDR1 MGHRA, CDR2 YSYEKL. The CDR3 consists of 14 residues. Trimming removed 7 bases from V and 8 bases from J; junction bases left unmatched: 8. In nucleotides, the CDR3 is TGCGCCAGCACTCTCGGGACAGGGCCAGAAAAACTGTTTTTT. This translates into CASTLGTGPEKLFF.

This clonotype was counted between two and nine times. This rearrangement joins TRBV7-2 to TRBJ2-7, with 8 bases matching TRBD2. Per germline, CDR1 SGHTA and CDR2 FQGNSA. The trim removed 5 bases at V and 4 bases at J, leaving 7 bases unmatched. This CDR3 region has 14 residues. In DNA form, the CDR3 reads TGTGCCAGCAGCGCCGGGGGGGGTCGTTACGAGCAGTACTTC. Residues: CASSAGGGRYEQYF.

J is TRBJ2-3 and V is TRBV7-9; 9 bases agree with TRBD1. The CDR3 runs 16 residues. V lost 0 bases and J lost 5; bases outside the gene matches: 6. The germline gives CDR1 SEHNR, CDR2 FQNEAQ (reference sequence). The CDR3 loop is CASSLASQGAEDTQYF. In DNA, the CDR3 is TGTGCCAGCAGCTTAGCATCACAGGGGGCAGAAGATACGCAGTATTTT.

To note about this clonotype: Here the CDR3 omits its conserved ending phenylalanine or tryptophan, so a read error is the likely source. The chain recombines TRBV10-3 with TRBJ2-1, with 9 bases fitting TRBD2. Germline V gene data show CDR1 as ENHRY and CDR2 as SYGVKD. This CDR3 comprises 14 residues. Unmatched junction bases numbered 9, after V lost 8 bases and J lost 7 bases. CDR3 sequence (DNA): TGTGCCATCGGCTCGGCGGGGGGGGCAAATGAGCAGTTCTTG. It translates to CAIGSAGGANEQFL.